Following are 13 T cell receptor beta chains from one sample sequenced in a study of CD8+CD57+ T cells in acquired aplastic anemia. Genomic DNA acted as the template from which TCR beta VDJ combination and CDR3 sequence profiling were carried out. Each CDR3 protein is one row after TCRdb ran MiXCR on the reads. This sample has some 170,000 distinct CDR3 sequences, with over 55% found just once. Whoever was chosen for sequencing had shown CD8+CD57+ cell expansion by flow cytometry. The sequenced sample was sorted CD4+, CD8+, or CD8+CD57+ T cells (not recorded which) from PBMCs. The source of these receptors is a human donor with aplastic anemia.

This chain joins TRBV6-5 and TRBJ2-7; 8 positions match TRBD1. The CDR3 is made up of 11 amino acids. Germline lookup yields CDR1 MNHEY and CDR2 SVGAGI. The ends lost 6 bases at V and 6 bases at J; junction bases unmatched: 1. CDR3 region: CASRTGGEQYF. CDR3 DNA sequence: TGTGCCAGCAGAACAGGGGGCGAGCAGTACTTC.

This chain links TRBV7-2 with TRBJ1-6; the D is unclear. Germline V gives CDR1 SGHTA, CDR2 FQGNSA. V lost 8 bases to trimming and J lost 6 bases, with 5 bases between them. This CDR3 comprises 11 residues. DNA for the CDR3: TGTGCCAGCGGGCTTAATTCACCCCTCCACTTT. Translation: CASGLNSPLHF.

The CDR3 reads CSASLPGKLNEQFF. Here the CDR3 DNA reads TGCAGTGCTAGTCTGCCAGGGAAGCTCAATGAGCAGTTCTTC. This sequence joins TRBV20-1 and TRBJ2-1; tentative D call: TRBD1 (5 bases). The V gene's germline CDR1 is DFQATT and CDR2 SNEGSKA (reference sequence). Trimming stripped 3 bases from V and 6 bases from J, with 15 bases between. CDR3 size: 14 residues.

The chain has TRBV7-8 and TRBJ1-4; perhaps TRBD1 as D (5 bases). This CDR3 has 15 residues. Per the germline V gene, CDR1 is SGHVS and CDR2 is FQNEAQ. Deletions cut 2 bases from V and 8 bases from J, with 15 bases between. DNA for the CDR3: TGTGCCAGCAGCTTACAGGGAAGTAGTCGAGAAAAACTGTTTTTT. Its translation: CASSLQGSSREKLFF.

The chain employs TRBV19 and TRBJ1-4, with a weak D call TRBD1 (5 bases). V lost 7 bases and J 7 bases, leaving 16 bases between the germline ends. Germline CDR1 and CDR2: LNHDA and SQIVND (reference sequence). The CDR3 is 14 residues long. CDR3 loop: CASTSRGGVEKLFF. DNA of the CDR3: TGTGCCAGTACCTCTCGCGGGGGGGTTGAAAAACTGTTTTTT.

This clonotype was detected a few times. The V call is TRBV7-9, the J call TRBJ1-2; the D gene is possibly TRBD1 (6 bases). The CDR3 contains 13 residues. Trimming removed 5 bases at V and 6 bases at J, with 13 bases between. The germline V gene encodes CDR1 SEHNR and CDR2 FQNEAQ (reference sequence). The CDR3 protein is CASSLTGSHGYTF. In nucleotides, the CDR3 is TGTGCCAGCAGCCTCACAGGGAGCCATGGCTACACCTTC.

The CDR3 region has the DNA TGTGCCATCAGTGAGTCGGTAGAGGGCCCGAACACTGAAGCTTTCTTT. Its protein product is CAISESVEGPNTEAFF. The V gene is TRBV10-3, the J gene TRBJ1-1; D unclear. The germline V gene encodes CDR1 ENHRY and CDR2 SYGVKD. This CDR3 is built from 16 residues. Trimming left V 0 bases short and J 1 base short, with 12 bases between.

The chain employs TRBV19 and TRBJ2-3; possibly TRBD2 for D (6 bases). Germline V gene data show CDR1 as LNHDA and CDR2 as SQIVND (reference sequence). The CDR3 length is 17 residues. Trimming took 3 bases from V and 4 from J, leaving 20 bases between them. For the CDR3, the DNA is TGTGCCAGTAGTATCCTGGGACTGGCGGGACTCCCAGATACGCAGTATTTT. Its translation is CASSILGLAGLPDTQYF. The complete variable domain, with remaining parts taken from reference TRBV19 and TRBJ2-3, reads DGGITQSPKYLFRKEGQNVTLSCEQNLNHDAMYWYRQDPGQGLRLIYYSQIVNDFQKGDIAEGYSVSREKKESFPLTVTSAQKNPTAFYLCASSILGLAGLPDTQYFGPGTRLTVL.

By share, this clonotype counts as medium-sized (0.01 to 0.1%). The chain employs TRBV24-1 and TRBJ2-2; perhaps TRBD2 as D (6 bases). V gave up 9 bases and J gave up 5 bases, with 15 bases separating them. The CDR3 contains 14 residues. The germline V gene has CDR1 KGHDR and CDR2 SFDVKD. CDR3 DNA sequence: TGTGCCACCCGAGGAAGGGAGGAGACCGGGGAGCTGTTTTTT. It encodes CATRGREETGELFF.

The V call is TRBV2, the J call TRBJ1-6; D remains ambiguous. V shed 3 bases and J shed 7 bases, with 7 bases lying between them. Germline V CDR1 and CDR2: SNHLY, FYNNEI. This CDR3 is built from 13 residues. The CDR3 spells CASSDGVNSPLHF. The CDR3 DNA is TGTGCCAGCAGTGATGGGGTCAATTCACCCCTCCACTTT.

This clonotype was seen only once. The chain employs TRBV11-2 and TRBJ1-3; D gene unclear. There are 13 residues in the CDR3. V lost 6 bases and J lost 8, with 14 bases in between. From germline, CDR1 is SGHAT and CDR2 FQNNGV. The CDR3 spells CASRGVVGDTIYF. The CDR3 coding sequence is TGTGCCAGCAGAGGAGTGGTCGGAGACACCATATATTTT.

This clonotype was picked up many times. The V call is TRBV9, the J call TRBJ1-6, with a possible D match to TRBD1 (6 bases). Germline CDR1 reads SGDLS; CDR2 reads YYNGEE. CDR3 length: 16 residues. The ends were cut back, 2 bases at V and 8 bases at J, with 17 bases in the middle. The CDR3 nucleotides are TGTGCCAGCAGCGTTAACCCCGGACAGTCGGATTCACCCCTCCACTTT. Protein product: CASSVNPGQSDSPLHF.

The V call is TRBV20-1, the J call TRBJ1-1, with D unclear. Trimming shortened V by 0 bases and J by 10 bases, and 18 bases separated the two germline ends. Germline V gene data show CDR1 as DFQATT and CDR2 as SNEGSKA (reference sequence). This CDR3 is built from 14 residues. In DNA, the CDR3 is TGCAGTGCTAGAGATCCCGCAGCCGGGGTCCCAGCTTTCTTT. Its translation: CSARDPAAGVPAFF.